Below are 30 T cell receptor beta chains sequenced from a single sample in a study of cytomegalovirus exposure and HLA in healthy donors. With 60 Vbeta and 13 Jbeta primers, the PCR was carried out. Clones were read by immunoSEQ multiplex PCR, and TCRdb kept only the in-frame ones, dropping some. In the table there are around 200,000 clones, about 89% of which are singletons. Sequencing was carried out using PBMCs. Source of these receptors: a woman under 30 in good health and CMV-seronegative.

This clone was detected ten times or more. V and J are TRBV4-2 and TRBJ2-6; perhaps TRBD2 as D (6 bases). The length of the CDR3 is 17 residues. CDR1 and CDR2 (germline): LGHNA, YNFKEQ. The V end was cut by 1 base, the J end by 3 bases, with 13 bases between. The CDR3 region has the DNA TGTGCCAGCAGCCAAGGGGCTCGGGGGTTTGGGGCCAACGTCCTGACTTTC. This sequence encodes CASSQGARGFGANVLTF.

The chain uses TRBV11-2 and TRBJ2-5; 9 bases align to TRBD1. The CDR3 loop spans 17 amino acids. Germline loops: CDR1 SGHAT, CDR2 FQNNGV. V was pared by 6 bases and J by 4 bases, with 15 bases of the junction left unmatched. CDR3 in DNA: TGTGCCAGCAGAAGTTCCCCGGACAGGGGCGTCCGAGAGACCCAGTACTTC. Protein sequence: CASRSSPDRGVRETQYF.

V gene TRBV5-4 combines with J gene TRBJ1-5, with 11 bases aligning to TRBD1. This CDR3 contains 16 residues. The trim removed 3 bases at V and 3 bases at J, leaving 5 bases unmatched. Germline-derived CDR1 and CDR2 are SGHNT and YYREEE (reference sequence). In nucleotides, the CDR3 is TGTGCCAGCAGCTGGGGGACAGGGGGGATCAATCAGCCCCAGCATTTT. Its protein product is CASSWGTGGINQPQHF.

The chain couples TRBV4-3 to TRBJ2-5; weak D call: TRBD2 (6 bases). There are 14 residues in the CDR3. Per the germline V gene, CDR1 is LGHNA and CDR2 is YSLEER. The V and J ends lost 2 bases and 2 bases respectively, with 9 bases between them. CDR3 sequence reads: CASSQKAGQETQYF. The CDR3 DNA reads as TGCGCCAGCAGCCAAAAGGCGGGGCAAGAGACCCAGTACTTC.

This sequence joins TRBV6-5 and TRBJ1-2; 10 nucleotides agree with TRBD1. This CDR3 spans 13 amino acids. The J segment lost 7 bases and the V segment lost 6 bases, leaving 5 bases of the junction unmatched. The germline V gene has CDR1 MNHEY and CDR2 SVGAGI. This CDR3 is CASSPRQGAGYTF. The CDR3 region has the DNA TGTGCCAGCAGCCCTCGACAGGGGGCTGGCTACACCTTC.

This chain connects TRBV4-1 to TRBJ1-4, with a tentative D call TRBD1 (6 bases). Deletions cut 0 bases from V and 6 bases from J, with 11 bases between. Germline-derived CDR1 and CDR2 are MGHRA and YSYEKL. CDR3 size: 15 residues. The CDR3 loop reads CASSQDGGRYEKLFF. In DNA form, the CDR3 reads TGCGCCAGCAGCCAAGACGGGGGGCGGTATGAAAAACTGTTTTTT.

The chain has TRBV5-6 and TRBJ2-7, with a tentative D call TRBD1 (6 bases). V shed 4 bases and J shed 2 bases, with 10 bases lying between them. The CDR3 runs to 13 residues. The V gene's germline CDR1 is SGHDT and CDR2 YYEEEE. The CDR3 nucleotides are TGTGCCAGCAGCCCGGGACATCCCTACGAGCAGTACTTC. Translated, it gives CASSPGHPYEQYF.

This chain connects TRBV6-6 to TRBJ2-5; TRBD1 aligns across 9 bases. In germline, CDR1 is MNHNY, CDR2 SVGAGI (reference sequence). After removal of 2 bases from V and 3 bases from J, the junction contained 1 base not matched to a gene. This CDR3 has 14 amino acids. As DNA, the CDR3 is TGTGCCAGCAGTTACCGGGACAGGGAAGAGACCCAGTACTTC. It codes for CASSYRDREETQYF.

The chain is built from TRBV9 and TRBJ1-2; D not resolved. The CDR3 spans 15 residues. Germline V CDR1 and CDR2: SGDLS, YYNGEE. V was trimmed by 0 bases and J by 4 bases, leaving 13 bases between them. The CDR3 is CASSVANSLSYGYTF. Written as DNA, the CDR3 is TGTGCCAGCAGCGTAGCCAACAGCCTTTCCTATGGCTACACCTTC.

The CDR3, as DNA: TGTGCCAGCAGCTTGGATCCCTCGGGCAATCAGCCCCAGCATTTT. This sequence encodes CASSLDPSGNQPQHF. The V and J genes are TRBV5-4 and TRBJ1-5; D unresolved. The length of the CDR3 is 15 residues. V was shortened by 0 bases and J by 2 bases, with 9 bases between the two germline ends. Germline CDR1 is SGHNT and CDR2 is YYREEE (reference sequence).

The chain couples TRBV19 to TRBJ2-4; 7 bases map to TRBD1. V lost 6 bases, J lost 3 bases, and 8 bases stayed unmatched. This CDR3 is 15 amino acids long. Germline V lookup: CDR1 LNHDA, CDR2 SQIVND (reference sequence). The CDR3 sequence is CASRTGNSGKNIQYF. Here the CDR3 DNA reads TGTGCCAGTAGGACAGGGAACAGTGGCAAAAACATTCAGTACTTC.

The chain joins TRBV19 to TRBJ1-2; D call uncertain. Germline loops: CDR1 LNHDA, CDR2 SQIVND (reference sequence). Trimming pared 6 bases from V and 0 bases from J, leaving 8 bases between. The CDR3 length is 13 residues. The CDR3 DNA reads TGTGCCAGTAGGTTGGGAGCTAACTATGGCTACACCTTC. Translating gives CASRLGANYGYTF.

J is TRBJ1-1 and V is TRBV5-1, with D possibly matching TRBD1 (5 bases). Per the germline V gene, CDR1 is SGHRS and CDR2 is YFSETQ. Trimming shortened V by 0 bases and J by 5 bases, and 8 bases separated the two germline ends. The CDR3 sequence is 13 residues long. The CDR3 DNA is TGCGCCAGCAGCTTGGGGGGCTCGACTGAAGCTTTCTTT. It translates to CASSLGGSTEAFF.

V is TRBV5-4 and J is TRBJ2-7; 7 nucleotides agree with TRBD2. The V gene end was trimmed by 1 base and the J gene end by 2 bases; junction bases not matched to a gene: 6. CDR1 and CDR2 from the germline V gene are SGHNT and YYREEE (reference sequence). This CDR3 has 15 amino acids. The CDR3 spells CASSLKAGITYEQYF. CDR3 DNA sequence: TGTGCCAGCAGCTTGAAAGCGGGAATAACCTACGAGCAGTACTTC.

This sequence joins TRBV5-1 and TRBJ2-3; TRBD2 matches 7 bases. The V segment lost 2 bases and the J segment 5 bases; nucleotides outside the gene matches: 5. This CDR3 comprises 14 residues. Looked up from germline, CDR1 is SGHRS and CDR2 is YFSETQ. The CDR3 nucleotides read TGCGCCAGCAGCTTTCGGGAGGAGAAAGATACGCAGTATTTT. Its protein is CASSFREEKDTQYF.

The chain carries TRBV25-1 and TRBJ1-1; D unresolved. The ends were cut back, 3 bases at V and 1 base at J, with 9 bases in the middle. Germline loops: CDR1 MGHDK, CDR2 SYGVNS. The CDR3 spans 14 residues. The CDR3 reads CASSDRHTNTEAFF. Here the CDR3 DNA reads TGTGCCAGCAGTGACCGCCACACGAACACTGAAGCTTTCTTT.

The chain combines TRBV7-6 with TRBJ2-5, with 9 bases lining up with TRBD2. CDR3 length: 13 residues. V lost 0 bases and J lost 11; bases outside the gene matches: 4. Germline V gives CDR1 SGHVS, CDR2 FNYEAQ. The DNA of the CDR3 is TGTGCCAGCAGCTTAGCGCGGGGGGGCCTACAGTACTTC. It translates to CASSLARGGLQYF.

This chain uses TRBV13 with TRBJ2-7; the D gene is possibly TRBD2 (5 bases). Trimming pared 3 bases from V and 6 bases from J, leaving 9 bases between. The CDR3 is made up of 12 amino acids. The germline V gene has CDR1 PRHDT and CDR2 FYEKMQ (reference sequence). The CDR3 spells CASSLNRGEQYF. In nucleotides, the CDR3 is TGTGCCAGCAGCTTGAACCGGGGCGAGCAGTACTTC. The full variable domain, its missing parts supplied by reference TRBV13 and TRBJ2-7, is AAGVIQSPRHLIKEKRETATLKCYPIPRHDTVYWYQQGPGQDPQFLISFYEKMQSDKGSIPDRFSAQQFSDYHSELNMSSLELGDSALYFCASSLNRGEQYFGPGTRLTVT.

V gene TRBV7-9 combines with J gene TRBJ2-5; 12 nucleotides agree with TRBD2. The DNA end is more similar to TRBJ2-7, so the J call may be wrong. This CDR3 spans 17 amino acids. Germline V gene data show CDR1 as SEHNR and CDR2 as FQNEAQ (reference sequence). The CDR3 is CASSLIGGLAGTYEQYF. For the CDR3, the DNA is TGTGCCAGCAGCTTAATCGGTGGACTAGCGGGAACATACGAGCAGTACTTC.

This chain joins TRBV5-1 and TRBJ1-2; a possible D gene is TRBD1 (5 bases). This CDR3 comprises 15 residues. Germline V lookup: CDR1 SGHRS, CDR2 YFSETQ. The V gene lost 0 bases and the J gene lost 5 bases, with 14 bases spanning the gap. CDR3 sequence reads: CASSLVRGGRYGYTF. The CDR3 nucleotides read TGCGCCAGCAGCTTGGTTCGGGGGGGGAGATATGGCTACACCTTC.

The rearrangement links TRBV18 to TRBJ2-5; 13 bases align to TRBD2. V shed 0 bases and J 5 bases; nucleotides not matched to a gene: 0. Germline assignment: CDR1 KGHSH and CDR2 LQKENI. There are 15 residues in the CDR3. The CDR3 bases are TGTGCCAGCTCACCACCGGGACTAGCGGGGGAGACCCAGTACTTC. Translating gives CASSPPGLAGETQYF.

As DNA, the CDR3 is TGTGCCAGCAGCAAGGCGACAGGGCGAGAAGTCTATGGCTACACCTTC. Translating it yields CASSKATGREVYGYTF. The chain links TRBV21-1 to TRBJ1-2; the table's D call TRBD1 went unverified against the DNA. TRBV21-1 is a pseudogene locus. CDR3 size: 16 residues.

This chain connects TRBV30 to TRBJ2-4; 7 positions match TRBD1. V dropped 6 bases and J dropped 7; count of bases not matched to a gene: 12. Germline CDR1 is GTSNPN and CDR2 is SVGIG (reference sequence). The CDR3 has 14 amino acids. DNA of the CDR3: TGTGCCTGCAATAGACAGGGAGATGAGAACATTCAGTACTTC. Translating it yields CACNRQGDENIQYF.

This clone has a single count. The DNA of the CDR3 is TGTGCCAGCAGCTTGTGGACACAGACCACCGAGACCCAGTACTTC. Translating gives CASSLWTQTTETQYF. The V gene is TRBV11-2, the J gene TRBJ2-5, with D perhaps matching TRBD1 (5 bases). The germline V gene encodes CDR1 SGHAT and CDR2 FQNNGV. This CDR3 contains 15 residues. Trimming took off 3 bases at V and 5 bases at J, with 16 bases between the two ends.

The chain uses TRBV5-4 and TRBJ2-3, with D possibly matching TRBD1 (5 bases). The V end was cut by 6 bases, the J end by 3 bases, with 11 bases between. CDR3 length: 13 residues. Germline values: CDR1 SGHNT, CDR2 YYREEE (reference sequence). Here the CDR3 DNA reads TGTGCCAGCATCTCCCAGGGTACAGATACGCAGTATTTT. Translated: CASISQGTDTQYF.

The chain uses TRBV5-5 and TRBJ1-6; 9 positions match TRBD1. This CDR3 spans 14 amino acids. V was clipped by 4 bases and J by 9 bases; unmatched bases: 5. The germline V gene has CDR1 SGHKS and CDR2 YYEKEE (reference sequence). Written as DNA, the CDR3 is TGTGCCAGCAGCCTGACAGGGGGATCTTCACCCCTCCACTTT. Amino acid sequence: CASSLTGGSSPLHF.

The J gene is TRBJ1-2, the V gene TRBV4-3; 10 bases are shared with TRBD1. Germline CDR1 reads LGHNA; CDR2 reads YSLEER. The trim removed 1 base at V and 8 bases at J, leaving 13 bases unmatched. CDR3 length: 17 amino acids. The CDR3 region has the DNA TGCGCCAGCAGCCAAGGGGGACAGGGGTCTGGCGTGAGAGGCTACACCTTC. Translated: CASSQGGQGSGVRGYTF.

This clone was observed a single time. V usage is TRBV6-5 and J usage is TRBJ2-7, with TRBD2 matching over 11 bases. Germline trimming cut 2 bases from V and 6 bases from J; bases unmatched to any gene: 3. Per the germline V gene, CDR1 is MNHEY and CDR2 is SVGAGI. The CDR3 covers 14 residues. CDR3 bases: TGTGCCAGCAGTTACACTAGCGGGAGAGGCGAGCAGTACTTC. This encodes CASSYTSGRGEQYF.

J is TRBJ2-3 and V is TRBV7-3, with D possibly being TRBD1 (6 bases). The V gene lost 5 bases and the J gene lost 4 bases, with 10 bases spanning the gap. Germline V lookup: CDR1 SGHTA, CDR2 FQGTGA. The CDR3 extends over 13 amino acids. Written as DNA, the CDR3 is TGTGCCAGCAGCGCACAGGGATCAGATACGCAGTATTTT. Translating gives CASSAQGSDTQYF.

Of note for this clone: The sample holds other DNA sequences that translate to the same CDR3. The chain links TRBV27 to TRBJ1-5; 7 nucleotides align to TRBD1. Trimming took 8 bases from V and 7 from J; bases not matched to a gene: 8. CDR1 is MNHEY, CDR2 SMNVEV, per germline (reference sequence). CDR3 size: 13 residues. The DNA of the CDR3 is TGTGCCAGCCGTCGGACAGGTGGACAGCCCCAGCATTTT. This gives the protein CASRRTGGQPQHF.